One sample yielded the 17 T cell receptor beta chains listed below, sequenced in a study of T cell responses to AZD1222 COVID-19 vaccine. Only in-frame clones appear in the TCRdb table, and some are missing; sequencing was by immunoSEQ multiplex PCR. Here the sample spans some 60,000 clones, about three quarters being singletons. This sample comprised peripheral blood, obtained 28 days after the second AZD1222 dose. The receptors originated from an adult who received the AZD1222 COVID-19 vaccine.

This chain links TRBV18 with TRBJ1-1; D perhaps matches TRBD1 (6 bases). This CDR3 has 13 residues. Trimming took 5 bases from V and 1 from J, leaving 8 bases between them. CDR1 KGHSH and CDR2 LQKENI come from the germline V gene. CDR3 sequence reads: CASSETGNTEAFF. CDR3 DNA: TGTGCCAGCTCAGAGACAGGGAACACTGAAGCTTTCTTT.

This clone was counted only a few times. The chain is built from TRBV7-2 and TRBJ1-5, with 7 positions matching TRBD1. Germline V lookup: CDR1 SGHTA, CDR2 FQGNSA. The junction had 4 bases not matched to a gene; V was cut back by 5 bases and J by 0 bases. This CDR3 has 15 amino acids. The CDR3 coding sequence is TGTGCCAGCAGCCTGAGACAGGGTAGCAATCAGCCCCAGCATTTT. Protein product: CASSLRQGSNQPQHF.

The chain recombines TRBV7-2 with TRBJ1-5; TRBD1 matches at 9 bases. CDR1 and CDR2 (germline): SGHTA, FQGNSA. The ends lost 4 bases at V and 4 bases at J; junction bases unmatched: 17. CDR3 length: 19 residues. The CDR3 reads CASSSSGTGPVGPNQPQHF. As DNA, the CDR3 is TGTGCCAGCAGCTCGTCCGGGACAGGGCCGGTAGGGCCTAATCAGCCCCAGCATTTT.

The chain recombines TRBV7-8 with TRBJ2-2, with 8 positions matching TRBD1. CDR3 length: 16 amino acids. Trimming took 5 bases from V and 0 from J; bases not matched to a gene: 5. CDR1 is SGHVS and CDR2 is FQNEAQ in the germline V gene. The CDR3 region has the DNA TGTGCCAGCAGCGTACAGGGGGTCCCGAACACCGGGGAGCTGTTTTTT. It is translated as CASSVQGVPNTGELFF.

This chain links TRBV18 with TRBJ1-5; D uncertain. The CDR3 runs to 16 residues. Deletions cut 0 bases from V and 6 bases from J, with 15 bases between. The germline CDR1 and CDR2 sequences are KGHSH and LQKENI. CDR3 residues: CASSPPPSGEGQPQHF. The CDR3 DNA reads TGTGCCAGCTCACCACCGCCATCTGGGGAGGGTCAGCCCCAGCATTTT. Variable domain in full (rest from reference TRBV18 and TRBJ1-5): NAGVMQNPRHLVRRRGQEARLRCSPMKGHSHVYWYRQLPEEGLKFMVYLQKENIIDESGMPKERFSAEFPKEGPSILRIQQVVRGDSAAYFCASSPPPSGEGQPQHFGDGTRLSIL.

This chain joins TRBV3-1 (or the pseudogene TRBV3-2) and TRBJ1-6; 10 positions match TRBD1. The CDR3 loop spans 19 amino acids. Trimming cost V 4 bases and J 7 bases; bases outside gene matches: 16. Germline CDR1 reads LGHDT; CDR2 reads YNNKEL (reference sequence). CDR3 sequence reads: CASSPGQGVGLWGNSPLHF. As DNA, the CDR3 is TGTGCCAGCAGCCCTGGACAGGGGGTGGGCCTATGGGGAAATTCACCCCTCCACTTT.

Here the CDR3 reads CASSGGGADTQYF. In DNA, the CDR3 is TGTGCCAGCAGCGGCGGGGGGGCAGATACGCAGTATTTT. This sequence joins TRBV7-2 and TRBJ2-3; 9 nucleotides line up with TRBD2. Germline-derived CDR1 and CDR2 are SGHTA and FQGNSA. The CDR3 is 13 amino acids. Unmatched junction bases numbered 1, after V lost 5 bases and J lost 4 bases.

This sequence joins TRBV19 and TRBJ1-2; no firm D call. The CDR3 is made up of 15 amino acids. From germline, CDR1 is LNHDA and CDR2 SQIVND (reference sequence). V lost 2 bases and J 2 bases, leaving 12 bases between the germline ends. This CDR3 is CASSIRGHSNYGYTF. Here the CDR3 DNA reads TGTGCCAGTAGTATAAGAGGGCACAGCAACTATGGCTACACCTTC.

The V gene is TRBV5-1, the J gene TRBJ1-1; D remains unclear. Trimming took off 1 base at V and 4 bases at J, with 14 bases between the two ends. CDR3 size: 15 residues. Germline V gives CDR1 SGHRS, CDR2 YFSETQ. CDR3 sequence (DNA): TGCGCCAGCAGCTTGTTTAGTGGGGTGGGCACTGAAGCTTTCTTT. It codes for CASSLFSGVGTEAFF. Full variable domain (outside the CDR3, taken from reference TRBV5-1 and TRBJ1-1): KAGVTQTPRYLIKTRGQQVTLSCSPISGHRSVSWYQQTPGQGLQFLFEYFSETQRNKGNFPGRFSGRQFSNSRSEMNVSTLELGDSALYLCASSLFSGVGTEAFFGQGTRLTVV.

The CDR3: CASSRQGNTGELFF. The DNA for the CDR3 is TGTGCCAGTTCTCGGCAGGGGAACACCGGGGAGCTGTTTTTT. V usage is TRBV19 and J usage is TRBJ2-2; TRBD1 is a possible D gene (5 bases). Germline V CDR1 and CDR2: LNHDA, SQIVND (reference sequence). V lost 8 bases and J lost 1, with 11 bases in between. CDR3 length: 14 amino acids. Full variable domain (outside the CDR3, taken from reference TRBV19 and TRBJ2-2): DGGITQSPKYLFRKEGQNVTLSCEQNLNHDAMYWYRQDPGQGLRLIYYSQIVNDFQKGDIAEGYSVSREKKESFPLTVTSAQKNPTAFYLCASSRQGNTGELFFGEGSRLTVL.

The rearrangement links TRBV12-3 or TRBV12-4 to TRBJ1-5; D gene ambiguous. Between the trimmed V and J ends, which lost 4 bases and 3 bases, there was a span of 7 bases. The CDR3 consists of 13 residues. This CDR3 is CASSWRSNQPQHF. CDR3 in DNA: TGTGCCAGCAGTTGGAGGTCCAATCAGCCCCAGCATTTT.

The rearrangement links TRBV5-1 to TRBJ2-5; D may be TRBD2 (5 bases). The CDR3 is 13 amino acids. V gave up 4 bases and J gave up 9 bases, with 16 bases separating them. CDR1 SGHRS and CDR2 YFSETQ come from the germline V gene. This CDR3 is CASSPDSAGAQYF. In DNA form, the CDR3 reads TGCGCCAGCAGCCCGGACTCCGCTGGGGCCCAGTACTTC.

This chain joins TRBV11-2 and TRBJ1-1; D uncertain. V lost 1 base and J 1 base, leaving 4 bases between the germline ends. Looked up from germline, CDR1 is SGHAT and CDR2 is FQNNGV. The CDR3 loop spans 13 amino acids. This chain's CDR3 is CASSLVGNTEAFF. CDR3 bases: TGTGCCAGCAGCTTAGTGGGGAACACTGAAGCTTTCTTT.

V is TRBV6-5 and J is TRBJ1-4, with D unclear. Germline V gene data show CDR1 as MNHEY and CDR2 as SVGAGI. The CDR3 loop spans 12 amino acids. V was clipped by 6 bases and J by 8 bases, with 10 bases between them. CDR3 sequence (DNA): TGTGCCAGCAGGGGTATCGAGGAAAAACTGTTTTTT. It codes for CASRGIEEKLFF.

Here the CDR3 DNA reads TGTGCCAGTAGCGCCGGACAGGTCCTAGACTATGGCTACACCTTC. Translated: CASSAGQVLDYGYTF. The chain carries TRBV19 and TRBJ1-2; 7 nucleotides match TRBD1. V lost 6 bases and J lost 3; bases outside the gene matches: 10. CDR3 length equals 15 residues. Germline loops: CDR1 LNHDA, CDR2 SQIVND (reference sequence). Together with reference TRBV19 and TRBJ1-2, the CDR3 gives the full variable domain: DGGITQSPKYLFRKEGQNVTLSCEQNLNHDAMYWYRQDPGQGLRLIYYSQIVNDFQKGDIAEGYSVSREKKESFPLTVTSAQKNPTAFYLCASSAGQVLDYGYTFGSGTRLTVV.

V is TRBV2 and J is TRBJ1-1, with a tentative D call TRBD1 (5 bases). Germline V CDR1 and CDR2: SNHLY, FYNNEI. The CDR3 spans 13 residues. Trimming took 7 bases from V and 1 from J, leaving 10 bases between them. The DNA of the CDR3 is TGTGCCAGCATGCGGGGGGGGAACACTGAAGCTTTCTTT. It codes for CASMRGGNTEAFF.

This sequence joins TRBV12-3 or TRBV12-4 and TRBJ1-2, with a weak D call TRBD1 (6 bases). The length of the CDR3 is 13 residues. Trimming stripped 7 bases from V and 8 bases from J, with 17 bases between. The CDR3 nucleotides are TGTGCCAGCATTCTCTGGGGGGGGCTGGGCTACACCTTC. Translated, it gives CASILWGGLGYTF.